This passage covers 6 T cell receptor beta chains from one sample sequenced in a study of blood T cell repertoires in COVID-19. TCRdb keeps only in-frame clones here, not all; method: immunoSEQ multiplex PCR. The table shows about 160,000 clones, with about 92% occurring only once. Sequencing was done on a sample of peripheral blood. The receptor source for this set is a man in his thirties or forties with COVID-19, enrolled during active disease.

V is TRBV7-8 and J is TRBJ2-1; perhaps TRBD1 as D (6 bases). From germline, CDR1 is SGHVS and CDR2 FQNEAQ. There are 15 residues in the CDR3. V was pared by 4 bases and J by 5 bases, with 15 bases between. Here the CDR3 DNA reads TGTGCCAGCAGCTATAATGACAGGACGAACAATGAGCAGTTCTTC. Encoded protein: CASSYNDRTNNEQFF.

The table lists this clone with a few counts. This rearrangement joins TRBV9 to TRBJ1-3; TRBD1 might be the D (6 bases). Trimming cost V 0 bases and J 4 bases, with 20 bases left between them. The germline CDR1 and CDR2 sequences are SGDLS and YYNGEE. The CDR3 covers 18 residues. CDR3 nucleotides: TGTGCCAGCAGCGTAGGGAACACTGGACAGATTTTCGGAAACACCATATATTTT. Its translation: CASSVGNTGQIFGNTIYF.

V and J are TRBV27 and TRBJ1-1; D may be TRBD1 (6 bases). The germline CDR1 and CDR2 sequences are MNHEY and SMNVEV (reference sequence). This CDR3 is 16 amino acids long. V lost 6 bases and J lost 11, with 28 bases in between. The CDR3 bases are TGTGCCAGCAGGTTAGACAGGACAGCGTCCCCCAAGGGGGCTTTCTTT. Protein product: CASRLDRTASPKGAFF.

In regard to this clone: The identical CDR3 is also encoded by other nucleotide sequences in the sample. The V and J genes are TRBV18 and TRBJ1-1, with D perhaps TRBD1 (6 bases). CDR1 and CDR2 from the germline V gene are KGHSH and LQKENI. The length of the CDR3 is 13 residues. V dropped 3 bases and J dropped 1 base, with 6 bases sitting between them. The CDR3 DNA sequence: TGTGCCAGCTCACCGGGACAGAACACTGAAGCTTTCTTT. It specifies CASSPGQNTEAFF.

In DNA form, the CDR3 reads TGTGCCAGCAGCCAACTAGCCCTGTCACAGGATACGCAGTATTTT. This translates into CASSQLALSQDTQYF. The chain carries TRBV7-3 and TRBJ2-3; perhaps TRBD2 as D (6 bases). CDR1 is SGHTA, CDR2 FQGTGA, per germline. The germline V and J ends were trimmed by 5 bases and 6 bases, with 18 bases remaining between them. CDR3 length: 15 amino acids.

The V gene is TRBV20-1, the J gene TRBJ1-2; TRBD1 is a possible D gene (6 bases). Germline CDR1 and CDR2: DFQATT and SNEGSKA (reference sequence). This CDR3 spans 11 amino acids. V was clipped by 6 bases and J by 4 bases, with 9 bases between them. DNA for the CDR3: TGCAGTGCCGGACAGTTCTATGGCTACACCTTC. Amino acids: CSAGQFYGYTF.